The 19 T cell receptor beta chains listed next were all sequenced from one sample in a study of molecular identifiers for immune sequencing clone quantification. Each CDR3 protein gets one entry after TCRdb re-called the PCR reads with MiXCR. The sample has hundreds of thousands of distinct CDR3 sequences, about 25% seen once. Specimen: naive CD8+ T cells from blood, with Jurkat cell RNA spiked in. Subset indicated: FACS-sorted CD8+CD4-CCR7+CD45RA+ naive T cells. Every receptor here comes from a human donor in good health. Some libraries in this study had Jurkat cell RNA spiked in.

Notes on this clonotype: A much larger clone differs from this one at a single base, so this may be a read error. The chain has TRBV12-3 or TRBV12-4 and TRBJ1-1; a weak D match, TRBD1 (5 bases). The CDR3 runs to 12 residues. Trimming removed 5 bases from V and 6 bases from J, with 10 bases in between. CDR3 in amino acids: CASSPTVPEAFF. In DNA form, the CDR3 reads TGTGCCAGCAGTCCGACAGTGCCTGAAGCTTTCTTT.

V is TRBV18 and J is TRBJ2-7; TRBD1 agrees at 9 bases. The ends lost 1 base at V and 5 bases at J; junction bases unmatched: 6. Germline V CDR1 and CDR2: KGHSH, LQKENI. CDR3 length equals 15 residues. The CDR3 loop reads CASSPLDRGMDEQYF. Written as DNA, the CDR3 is TGTGCCAGCTCACCACTTGACAGGGGGATGGACGAGCAGTACTTC. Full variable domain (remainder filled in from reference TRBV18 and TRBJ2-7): NAGVMQNPRHLVRRRGQEARLRCSPMKGHSHVYWYRQLPEEGLKFMVYLQKENIIDESGMPKERFSAEFPKEGPSILRIQQVVRGDSAAYFCASSPLDRGMDEQYFGPGTRLTVT.

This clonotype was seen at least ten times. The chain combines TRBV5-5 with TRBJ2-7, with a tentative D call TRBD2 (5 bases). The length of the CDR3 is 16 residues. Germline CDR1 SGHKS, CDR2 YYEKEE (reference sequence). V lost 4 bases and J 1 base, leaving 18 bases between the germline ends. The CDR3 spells CASSRLGAGPSYEQYF. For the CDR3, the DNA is TGTGCCAGCAGCCGTCTAGGTGCGGGTCCTTCCTACGAGCAGTACTTC.

DNA for the CDR3: TGCAGTGCTAACTTCGGAACAGCTAACTATGGCTACACCTTC. The encoded protein is CSANFGTANYGYTF. The chain links TRBV20-1 to TRBJ1-2; D gene ambiguous. This CDR3 comprises 14 residues. Per the germline V gene, CDR1 is DFQATT and CDR2 is SNEGSKA (reference sequence). Trimming took off 4 bases at V and 0 bases at J, with 12 bases between the two ends.

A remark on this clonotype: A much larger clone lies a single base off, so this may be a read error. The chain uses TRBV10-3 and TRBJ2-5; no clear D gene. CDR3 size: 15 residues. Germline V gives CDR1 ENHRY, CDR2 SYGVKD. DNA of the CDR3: TGTGCCGTCAGTGAGTGGAGCGCTGGTCAAGAGACCCAGTACTTC. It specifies CAVSEWSAGQETQYF.

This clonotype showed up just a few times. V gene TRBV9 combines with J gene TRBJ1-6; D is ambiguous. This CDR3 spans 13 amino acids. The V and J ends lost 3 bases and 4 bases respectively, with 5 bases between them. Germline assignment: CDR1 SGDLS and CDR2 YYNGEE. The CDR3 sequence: CASSDSYNSPLHF. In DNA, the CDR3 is TGTGCCAGCAGCGACAGTTATAATTCACCCCTCCACTTT.

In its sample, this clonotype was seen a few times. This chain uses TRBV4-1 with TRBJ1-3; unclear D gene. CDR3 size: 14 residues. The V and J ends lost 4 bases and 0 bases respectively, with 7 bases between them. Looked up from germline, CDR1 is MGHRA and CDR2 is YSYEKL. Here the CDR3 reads CASSPSVSGNTIYF. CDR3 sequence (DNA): TGCGCCAGCAGCCCCTCGGTCTCTGGAAACACCATATATTTT.

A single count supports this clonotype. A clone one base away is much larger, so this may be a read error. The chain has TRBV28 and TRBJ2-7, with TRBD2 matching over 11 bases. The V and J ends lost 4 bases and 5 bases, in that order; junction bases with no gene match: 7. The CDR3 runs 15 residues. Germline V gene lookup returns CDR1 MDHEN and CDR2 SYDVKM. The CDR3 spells CASSCSGRALDEQYF. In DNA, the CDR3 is TGTGCCAGCAGTTGTAGCGGGAGGGCCCTGGACGAGCAGTACTTC.

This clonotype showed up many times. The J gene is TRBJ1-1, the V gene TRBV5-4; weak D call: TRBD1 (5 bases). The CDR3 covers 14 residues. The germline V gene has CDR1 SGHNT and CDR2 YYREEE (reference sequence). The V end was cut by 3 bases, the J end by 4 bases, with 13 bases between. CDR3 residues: CASSSSVGATEAFF. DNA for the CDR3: TGTGCCAGCAGCTCCAGCGTTGGGGCCACTGAAGCTTTCTTT.

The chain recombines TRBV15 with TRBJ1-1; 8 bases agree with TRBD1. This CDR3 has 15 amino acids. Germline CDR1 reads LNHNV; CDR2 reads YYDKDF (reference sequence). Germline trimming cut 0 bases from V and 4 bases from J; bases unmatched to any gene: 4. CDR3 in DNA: TGTGCCACCAGCAGAGACAGGGGGCTGAGCACTGAAGCTTTCTTT. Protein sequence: CATSRDRGLSTEAFF.

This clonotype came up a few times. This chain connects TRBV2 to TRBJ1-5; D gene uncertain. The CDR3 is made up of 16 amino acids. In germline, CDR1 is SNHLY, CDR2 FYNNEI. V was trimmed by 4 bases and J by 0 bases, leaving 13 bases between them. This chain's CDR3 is CASSGATTGSNQPQHF. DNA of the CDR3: TGTGCCAGCAGTGGAGCCACGACGGGTAGCAATCAGCCCCAGCATTTT. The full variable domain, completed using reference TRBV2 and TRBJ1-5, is EPEVTQTPSHQVTQMGQEVILRCVPISNHLYFYWYRQILGQKVEFLVSFYNNEISEKSEIFDDQFSVERPDGSNFTLKIRSTKLEDSAMYFCASSGATTGSNQPQHFGDGTRLSIL.

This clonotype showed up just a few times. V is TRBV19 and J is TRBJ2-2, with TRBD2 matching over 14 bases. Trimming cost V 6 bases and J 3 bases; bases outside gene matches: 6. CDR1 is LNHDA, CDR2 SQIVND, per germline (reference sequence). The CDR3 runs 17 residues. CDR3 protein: CASRRLAGGPYTGELFF. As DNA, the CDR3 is TGTGCCAGTAGGCGACTAGCGGGGGGGCCATACACCGGGGAGCTGTTTTTT.

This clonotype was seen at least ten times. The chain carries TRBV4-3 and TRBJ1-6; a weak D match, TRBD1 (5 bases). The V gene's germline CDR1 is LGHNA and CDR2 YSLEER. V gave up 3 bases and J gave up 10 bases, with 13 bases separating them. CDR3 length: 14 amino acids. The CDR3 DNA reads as TGCGCCAGCAGCCATGGCTGGGGGGGATCACCCCTCCACTTT. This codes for CASSHGWGGSPLHF.

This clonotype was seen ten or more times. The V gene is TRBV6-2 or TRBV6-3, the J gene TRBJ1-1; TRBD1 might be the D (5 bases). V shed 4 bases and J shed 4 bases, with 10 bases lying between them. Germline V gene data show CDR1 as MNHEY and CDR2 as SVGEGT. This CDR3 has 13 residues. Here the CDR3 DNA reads TGTGCCAGCAGTTTCAGGGTTGTCACTGAAGCTTTCTTT. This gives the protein CASSFRVVTEAFF.

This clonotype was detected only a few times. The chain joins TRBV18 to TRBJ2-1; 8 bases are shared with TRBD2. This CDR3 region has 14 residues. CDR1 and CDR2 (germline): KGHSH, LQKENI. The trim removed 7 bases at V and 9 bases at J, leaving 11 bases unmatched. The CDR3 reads CASLAGTRVPEQFF. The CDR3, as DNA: TGTGCCAGCTTAGCCGGGACTAGGGTCCCTGAGCAGTTCTTC.

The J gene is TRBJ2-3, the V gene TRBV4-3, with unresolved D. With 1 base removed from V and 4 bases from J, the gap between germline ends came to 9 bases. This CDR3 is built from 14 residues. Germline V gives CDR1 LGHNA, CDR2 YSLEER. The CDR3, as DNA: TGCGCCAGCAGCCAAGGGGCTCCCGCAGATACGCAGTATTTT. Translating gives CASSQGAPADTQYF.

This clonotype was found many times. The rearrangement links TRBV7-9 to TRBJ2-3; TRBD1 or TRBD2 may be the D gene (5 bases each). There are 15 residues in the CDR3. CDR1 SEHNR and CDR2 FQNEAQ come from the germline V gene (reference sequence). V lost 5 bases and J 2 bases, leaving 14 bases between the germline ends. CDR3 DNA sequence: TGTGCCAGCAGCCCTAAGGGACCAAACACAGATACGCAGTATTTT. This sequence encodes CASSPKGPNTDTQYF.

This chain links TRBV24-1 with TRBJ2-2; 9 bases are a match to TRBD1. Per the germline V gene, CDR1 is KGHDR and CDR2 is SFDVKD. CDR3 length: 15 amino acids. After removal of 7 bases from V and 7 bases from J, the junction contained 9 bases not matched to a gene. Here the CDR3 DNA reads TGTGCCACCAGCCCCACCGGGACAGGGATCGGGGAGCTGTTTTTT. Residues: CATSPTGTGIGELFF.

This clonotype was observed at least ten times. The CDR3 DNA sequence: TGTGCCAGCAGTTGGCGGGGGGCAGGGGACGAGCAGTACTTC. Translating it yields CASSWRGAGDEQYF. J is TRBJ2-7 and V is TRBV6-5, with 8 bases lining up with TRBD2. CDR3 length equals 14 residues. CDR1 MNHEY and CDR2 SVGAGI come from the germline V gene. J lost 5 bases, V lost 4 bases, and 7 bases had no gene match.